The clone carrying this T cell receptor beta chain was counted at least ten times. The antigen is undetermined. This specimen belongs to a study of breast tumors, draining lymph nodes, adjacent tissues. Findings and caveats of the study: Luminal-like breast cancer showed significantly higher tumor–nontumor repertoire similarity than basal-like.

TCRdb re-derived calls from the multiplex PCR reads in MiXCR, one entry per CDR3 protein. The table lists tens of thousands of distinct CDR3 sequences, under 30% of them singletons. Input material: breast tumor tissue. The source of this sequence is a female donor with breast cancer. Some clones in this sample may be carry-over from other donors' samples.

The CDR3 bases are TGTGCCAGCAGCCGTAGCACAACAGGCAATCAGCCCCAGCATTTT. This encodes CASSRSTTGNQPQHF. V gene TRBV7-9 combines with J gene TRBJ1-5; D unresolved. V dropped 5 bases and J dropped 2 bases, with 13 bases sitting between them. The germline V gene has CDR1 SEHNR and CDR2 FQNEAQ (reference sequence). CDR3 length: 15 residues.